These T cell receptor beta chains were read from a single sample in a study of blood T cell repertoires in COVID-19. TCRdb's table, derived via immunoSEQ multiplex PCR, lists solely in-frame clones and lacks some. The data contain over 250,000 clones, roughly 83% of them singletons. Sequenced: peripheral blood. The receptors come from a human donor with COVID-19, enrolled during active disease. The donor label of this sample is uncertain. The CDR3 runs from the conserved cysteine through the conserved F or W. D genes are given only for firm matches. Where a row states a size, it is once, few, many or the class of an expanded clone; other rows omit it.

D	size	V	J	CDR3	DNA
-	-	TRBV25-1	TRBJ2-5	CASSEAPTETQYF	TGTGCCAGCAGTGAAGCCCCGACTGAGACCCAGTACTTC
-	-	TRBV2	TRBJ1-1	CASSVFPGENTEAFF	TGTGCCAGCAGTGTCTTTCCAGGGGAGAACACTGAAGCTTTCTTT
-	-	TRBV11-1	TRBJ2-1	CASSPRTGPGDEQFF	TGTGCCAGCAGCCCCCGGACGGGCCCGGGGGATGAGCAGTTCTTC
TRBD1	-	TRBV6-5	TRBJ1-1	CATRDRVETEAFF	TGTGCCACCAGGGACAGGGTGGAAACTGAAGCTTTCTTT
-	-	TRBV7-9	TRBJ2-5	CAILRGQETQYF	TGTGCCATCCTCCGGGGGCAAGAGACCCAGTACTTC
-	-	TRBV11-2	TRBJ2-7	CASRLSGPAYEQYF	TGTGCCAGCAGACTGAGCGGGCCGGCCTACGAGCAGTACTTC
-	-	TRBV19	TRBJ1-4	CASSMPPANEKLFF	TGTGCCAGTAGTATGCCGCCAGCTAATGAAAAACTGTTTTTT
TRBD2	-	TRBV12-5	TRBJ2-3	CASGPLGEREARKCTDTQYF	TGTGCTAGTGGTCCGTTGGGGGAGCGGGAGGCTAGAAAGTGCACAGATACGCAGTATTTT
-	-	TRBV5-1	TRBJ2-7	CASSSQADSYEQYF	TGCGCCAGCAGCTCCCAGGCAGACTCCTACGAGCAGTACTTC
TRBD2	-	TRBV7-7	TRBJ2-1	CASSLAAGGYNEQFF	TGTGCTAGCAGCTTAGCAGCGGGAGGTTACAATGAGCAGTTCTTC
-	-	TRBV30	TRBJ2-5	CAWRSQTQYF	TGTGCCTGGAGAAGCCAGACCCAGTACTTC
-	-	TRBV7-9	TRBJ1-1	CASSLGGLDTEAFF	TGTGCCAGCAGCTTAGGAGGCCTTGACACTGAAGCTTTCTTT
TRBD2	-	TRBV5-1	TRBJ2-2	CASSLRASGSSVTGELFF	TGCGCCAGCAGCTTGCGGGCTAGCGGGAGCTCGGTGACCGGGGAGCTGTTTTTT
TRBD1	-	TRBV5-6	TRBJ2-3	CASSLVGDRGFLDTQYF	TGTGCCAGCAGCTTGGTAGGGGACAGGGGTTTTTTAGATACGCAGTATTTT
-	-	TRBV7-8	TRBJ1-1	CASSLFGVTEAFF	TGTGCCAGCAGCTTATTCGGGGTCACTGAAGCTTTCTTT
-	-	TRBV28	TRBJ1-1	CASSLQGPGGTEAFF	TGTGCCAGCAGTTTACAGGGCCCCGGCGGCACTGAAGCTTTCTTT
-	-	TRBV28	TRBJ2-3	CASRSSPPDTQYF	TGTGCCAGCAGGTCATCCCCCCCAGATACGCAGTATTTT
-	-	TRBV19	TRBJ2-2	CASSTPGEPSNTGELFF	TGTGCCAGTAGTACCCCGGGGGAGCCCTCGAACACCGGGGAGCTGTTTTTT
-	-	TRBV27	TRBJ2-5	CASTPGGQAQETQYF	TGTGCCAGCACCCCGGGGGGACAGGCCCAAGAGACCCAGTACTTC
TRBD1	-	TRBV28	TRBJ1-2	CASSTGQPYGYTF	TGTGCCAGCAGCACGGGACAGCCCTATGGCTACACCTTC
-	few	TRBV14	TRBJ1-6	CASSQVGVGYNSPLHF	TGTGCCAGCAGCCAAGTAGGGGTTGGATATAATTCACCCCTCCACTTT
TRBD1	-	TRBV14	TRBJ1-2	CASSERGQGAPNYGYTF	TGTGCCAGCAGCGAACGGGGACAGGGGGCGCCTAACTATGGCTACACCTTC
-	-	TRBV24-1	TRBJ2-1	CATSPNSYEQFF	TGTGCCACCAGCCCCAACAGCTACGAGCAGTTCTTC
TRBD2	-	TRBV11-3	TRBJ2-2	CASSTGLDTGELFF	TGTGCCAGCAGCACAGGACTAGACACCGGGGAGCTGTTTTTT
TRBD1	-	TRBV2	TRBJ2-7	CASSEPDRASYEQYF	TGTGCCAGCAGTGAACCGGACAGGGCCTCCTACGAGCAGTACTTC
TRBD1	-	TRBV5-1	TRBJ1-3	CASSQGQGPRAGNTIYF	TGCGCCAGCAGCCAAGGACAGGGACCGAGGGCTGGAAACACCATATATTTT
-	-	TRBV15	TRBJ1-1	CATSSDRLLNTEAFF	TGTGCCACCAGCAGCGACAGACTCTTGAACACTGAAGCTTTCTTT
TRBD1	-	TRBV6-6	TRBJ1-1	CASIDGTGHTEAFF	TGTGCCAGCATCGACGGGACAGGACACACTGAAGCTTTCTTT